A single T cell receptor beta chain is shown here with its context. Its antigen is not known. Sequencing of cultured CD4+ T cell DNA used the Oncomine TCR Beta short-read assay. Genomic DNA was isolated from cultured CD4+ T cells. TCRdb processed the PCR reads anew with MiXCR; each CDR3 protein has one entry. The sample carries about 6,800 distinct CDR3 sequences, roughly 31% recorded once. These data come from a study of vaccination and CD4 T cells after COVID-19. As to treatment: approximately 10-day PBMC culture with coronavirus spike peptide pools or control peptides (ViraFEST assay). According to the study, CD4+ T cells from the unexposed donor were gathered ahead of the COVID-19 pandemic (2011-2018). Trimming stripped 7 bases from V and 6 bases from J, with 16 bases between. Germline loops: CDR1 SQVTM, CDR2 ANQGSEA. CDR3 size: 12 residues.

This sequence originates from a human donor in good health. The chain carries TRBV29-1 and TRBJ2-7, with no clear D. Input material: CD4+ T cells from blood, cultured in vitro. The chain's CDR3 is CSALASTGEQYF. The DNA for the CDR3 is TGCAGCGCCTTGGCCAGTACCGGCGAGCAGTACTTC.